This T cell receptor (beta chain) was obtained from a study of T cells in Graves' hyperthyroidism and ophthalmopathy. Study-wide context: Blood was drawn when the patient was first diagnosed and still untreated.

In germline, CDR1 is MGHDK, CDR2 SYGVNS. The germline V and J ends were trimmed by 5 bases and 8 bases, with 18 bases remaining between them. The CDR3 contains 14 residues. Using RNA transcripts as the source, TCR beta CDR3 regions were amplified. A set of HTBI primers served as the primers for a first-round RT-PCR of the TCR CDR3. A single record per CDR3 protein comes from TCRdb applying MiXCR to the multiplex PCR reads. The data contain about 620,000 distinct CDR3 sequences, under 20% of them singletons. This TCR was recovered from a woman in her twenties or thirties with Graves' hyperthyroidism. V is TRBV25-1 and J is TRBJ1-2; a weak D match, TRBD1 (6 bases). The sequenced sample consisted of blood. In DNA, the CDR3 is TGTGCCAGCAGTACGGCTTCGGGGGCCCTCGGCTACACCTTC. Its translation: CASSTASGALGYTF.